This paragraph reports one TCR beta chain. Antigen specificity is unknown. V dropped 3 bases and J dropped 2 bases, with 7 bases sitting between them. The germline V gene encodes CDR1 SGHDN and CDR2 FVKESK. The CDR3 contains 13 residues. This sample is part of a study of OX40 agonist ivuxolimab in advanced cancers. Study summary: Partial responses occurred in Three dose-escalation patients, one with hepatocellular carcinoma and two with cutaneous melanoma.

Study-wide results and caveats: The study found among the lowest clonal expansion in partial responders at 0.1-3.0 mg/kg.

TCRdb keeps only in-frame clones here, not all; method: immunoSEQ multiplex PCR. The sample gives some 100,000 clones, approximately 81% of which show up once; 1.1% is in the top ten. This receptor was obtained from an adult with an advanced solid tumor such as melanoma, head and neck, liver or kidney cancer. The sample in question was CD4+ or CD8+ T cells sorted from blood, obtained in a trial of the OX40 agonist ivuxolimab. The chain combines TRBV14 with TRBJ1-2, with a possible D match to TRBD1 (5 bases). CDR3 protein: CASSHRQNYGYTF. The CDR3 DNA sequence: TGTGCCAGCAGCCATAGACAGAACTATGGCTACACCTTC.